This T cell receptor (beta chain) was found in a study of T cells expressing NK-cell markers. Turning to the study itself: In sorted CD3+CD56+NKG2C+, CD3+CD56+NKG2C- and CD3+CD56-NKG2C+ T cells, TCR beta repertoires were obtained. Study results and limitations: Also leading the CD3+CD56-NKG2C+ fraction in a few donors were these clonotypes.

Germline lookup yields CDR1 KGHDR and CDR2 SFDVKD. This CDR3 is built from 15 residues. As concerns this clonotype: Its specificity is not known.

With UMIs, 5'RACE template switching was used to make TCR beta cDNA. No DNA is given; TCRdb re-called the 5' RACE reads and lists each CDR3 protein once. The sample spans over 350,000 distinct CDR3 sequences; the ten largest clones claim roughly 10%. The sequence was obtained from a woman aged 45 to 65 in good health. The chain combines TRBV24-1 with TRBJ1-5; as DNA is missing, the TRBD1 call by TCRdb cannot be tested. Input material: blood T cells: a sorted CD56 or NKG2C T cell subset, CD4+ or CD8+ T cells, or bulk PBMC T cells (not recorded which). The CDR3 loop reads CATSDTRDTNQPQHF.